This T cell receptor (beta chain) is drawn from a study of T cell responses to AZD1222 COVID-19 vaccine listed by TCRdb under 2021. As for the study more broadly: AZD1222 recipients whose second dose came at about 4 weeks and those whose second dose came at about 12 weeks were combined into one group, since spike-specific TCR depth and breadth did not differ between the two schedules. TCR sequencing was performed for 230 to 250 trial participants, of whom about 200 were given two doses of AZD1222 and 26 were given two doses of MenACWY control vaccine. Trial participants were enrolled by age into 18-55, 56-69 and 70-plus year subgroups, with roughly 160, 29 and 62 TCR-sequenced participants respectively. Findings and caveats that apply to the study as a whole: After two AZD1222 doses, both the breadth and the depth of spike-specific TCRs were significantly higher than at day 0 and than in MenACWY recipients. The vaccine-associated CD4 TCRs covered the entire spike protein, and the dominant responses fell in regions 160-218 and 743-854. Participants were mostly white British, with more females than males. The authors suggested clonal diversity may have been underestimated. Conclusions about previously exposed vaccinees were limited because only six AZD1222 recipients were SARS-CoV-2 seropositive at baseline. The 56-69-year group was small, and its depth increase did not reach significance, likely because of low power. Nearly half of unique spike-specific TCRs reportedly recognized epitopes outside regions mutated in the B.1.351 and B.1.1.7 variants. No day 14 peak-response samples were available, so repertoires were characterized only after the peak T cell response.

The time point label of this sample denotes: baseline before first vaccination. Vaccinee samples came from UK trials COV001 and COV002, including a single-blind randomized controlled phase 2/3 trial of AZD1222 (ChAdOx1 nCoV-19) in healthy adults. Trial participant PBMC samples were collected at day 0 and day 28 after the second dose for TCRbeta chain sequencing. A word on this clone: This clone's antigen is unknown. No qualities accompany the bases; no much larger clone lies one base away.

Trimming removed 6 bases from V and 0 bases from J, leaving 15 bases between the germline ends. From the cysteine up to the phenylalanine, the CDR3 has a length of 16 residues. The read is trimmed to its CDR3 DNA, 48 bases read in frame from base 1. According to the germline V gene, CDR1 reads SNHLY and CDR2 reads FYNNEI. The CDR3 regions of human TCRbeta chains were analyzed by immunosequencing. The published analysis was carried out like this. Repertoire TCRs were checked for matches against a reference library of SARS-CoV-2-specific TCRs that had been generated using the MIRA antigen-specificity platform. Breadth meant the fraction of unique TCRs that were SARS-CoV-2-associated, whereas depth meant the fraction of total T cells that were SARS-CoV-2-associated. Using the MIRA data, each spike-specific TCR was mapped to the spike region that the TCR reacts to and placed in a CD4 or CD8 class. Log10-transformed breadth and depth values were compared by one-way ANOVA with Sidak's multiple comparisons tests. Sourced from immuneACCESS, this table was stored by TCRdb with only in-frame sequences that have V and J called. A share of the clones is absent; for the studies checked, an unresolved V gene accounts for under half, and the remainder has no known explanation. V, J and clone size were drawn from that table, and D and trimming were deduced from the DNA. For this sample the table gives around 120,000 clones, of which roughly 90% were detected only once. The ten largest clones take up around 14% of the sample.

This TCR came from an adult in good health. Sequenced material: peripheral blood, taken on day 0 of AZD1222 vaccination. The sequence links TRBV2 to TRBJ1-5; TRBD1 is a weak D gene call, 5 bases matching. The CDR3 protein is CASRGGATYSNQPQHF. At the DNA level, the sequence is TGTGCCAGCAGAGGCGGGGCGACTTATAGCAATCAGCCCCAGCATTTT.